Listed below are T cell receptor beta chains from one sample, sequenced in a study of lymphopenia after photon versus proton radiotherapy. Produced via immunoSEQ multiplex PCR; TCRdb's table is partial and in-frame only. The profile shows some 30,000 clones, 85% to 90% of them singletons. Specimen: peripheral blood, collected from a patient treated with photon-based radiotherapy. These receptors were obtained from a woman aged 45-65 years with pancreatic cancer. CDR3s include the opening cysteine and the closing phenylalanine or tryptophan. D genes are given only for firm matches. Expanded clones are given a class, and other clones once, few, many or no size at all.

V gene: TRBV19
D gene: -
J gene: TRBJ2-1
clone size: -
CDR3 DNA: TGTGCCAGTAGTAATGAGGGGGTCGCGGATGAGCAGTTCTTC
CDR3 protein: CASSNEGVADEQFF

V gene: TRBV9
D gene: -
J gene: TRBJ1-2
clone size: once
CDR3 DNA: TGTGCCAGCAGCACTAGGGGGGTTGGCTACACCTTC
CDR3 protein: CASSTRGVGYTF

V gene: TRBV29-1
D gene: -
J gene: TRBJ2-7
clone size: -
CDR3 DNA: TGCAGCGTTTTAGGCGGACAGTACGAGCAGTACTTC
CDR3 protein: CSVLGGQYEQYF

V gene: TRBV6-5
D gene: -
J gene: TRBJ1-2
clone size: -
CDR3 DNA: TGTGCCAGCAGTTACTGGGATCGGGGGGCCAACTACACCTTC
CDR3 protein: CASSYWDRGANYTF

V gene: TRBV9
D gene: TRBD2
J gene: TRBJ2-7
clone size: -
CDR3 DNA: TGTGCCAGCAGCCCCGGGGGGGGGACCTCCTACGAGCAGTACTTC
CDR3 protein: CASSPGGGTSYEQYF

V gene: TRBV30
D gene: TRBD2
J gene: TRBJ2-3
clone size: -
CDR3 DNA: TGTGCCTGGAGTGGCTATGGGACTAGCGGGAGGACAGATACGCAGTATTTT
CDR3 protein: CAWSGYGTSGRTDTQYF

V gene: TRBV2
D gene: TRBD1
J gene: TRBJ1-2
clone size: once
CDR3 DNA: TGTGCCAGCAGTAGACTTCGGGACAGCAACTATGGCTACACCTTC
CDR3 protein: CASSRLRDSNYGYTF

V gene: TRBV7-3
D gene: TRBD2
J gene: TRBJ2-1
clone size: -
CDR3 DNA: TGTGCCAGCAGCCCGACTAGCGGGACTATTTACAATGAGCAGTTCTTC
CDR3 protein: CASSPTSGTIYNEQFF

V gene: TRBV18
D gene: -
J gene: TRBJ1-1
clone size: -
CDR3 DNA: TGTGCCAGCTCACCAAGTTCGGGGGCTGCGACTGAAGCTTTCTTT
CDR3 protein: CASSPSSGAATEAFF

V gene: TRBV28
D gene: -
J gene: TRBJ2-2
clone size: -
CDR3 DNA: TGTGCCAGCAGTTCTTCCTATAGGACAGCGGGAAACACCGGGGAGCTGTTTTTT
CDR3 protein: CASSSSYRTAGNTGELFF

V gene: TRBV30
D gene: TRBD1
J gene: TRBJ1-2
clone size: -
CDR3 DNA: TGTGCCTGGATCCGGGACAGGCCACCAAAGGGCTACACCTTC
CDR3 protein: CAWIRDRPPKGYTF

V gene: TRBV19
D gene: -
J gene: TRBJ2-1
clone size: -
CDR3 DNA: TGTGCCAGTAGTCCCCGGAGCTCCTACAATGAGCAGTTCTTC
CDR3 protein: CASSPRSSYNEQFF

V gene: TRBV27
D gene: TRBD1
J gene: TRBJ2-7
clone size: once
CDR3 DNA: TGTGCCAGCAGCCGGGACAGTTCCTACGAGCAGTACTTC
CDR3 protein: CASSRDSSYEQYF

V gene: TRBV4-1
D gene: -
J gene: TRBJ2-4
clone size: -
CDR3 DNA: TGCGCCAGCAGCCAAGAAGTCAGCCAAAGAGTTAGGAGTCAGTACTTC
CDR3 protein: CASSQEVSQRVRSQYF

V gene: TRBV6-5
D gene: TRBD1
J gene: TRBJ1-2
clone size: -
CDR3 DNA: TGTGCCAGCAGCCAACAGGGGGTTTTGGGCTACACCTTC
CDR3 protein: CASSQQGVLGYTF

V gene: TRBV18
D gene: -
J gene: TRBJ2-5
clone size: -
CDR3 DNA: TGTGCCAGCTCACCACGACAGAGGGTAGAGACCCAGTACTTC
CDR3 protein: CASSPRQRVETQYF

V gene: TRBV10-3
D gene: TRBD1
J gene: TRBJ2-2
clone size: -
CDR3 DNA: TGTGCCACCTCACAGGGGGCCGGCACCGGGGAGCTGTTTTTT
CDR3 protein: CATSQGAGTGELFF

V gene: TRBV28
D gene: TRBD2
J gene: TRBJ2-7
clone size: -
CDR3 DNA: TGTGCCAGCAGACTAGCGGGAGGGAACTCCTACGAGCAGTACTTC
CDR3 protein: CASRLAGGNSYEQYF

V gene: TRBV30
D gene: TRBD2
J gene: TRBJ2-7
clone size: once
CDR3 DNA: TGTGCCTATACAGCGGGAGAGACCTACGAGCAGTACTTC
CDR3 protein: CAYTAGETYEQYF

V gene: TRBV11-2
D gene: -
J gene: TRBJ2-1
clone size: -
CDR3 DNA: TGTGCCAGCAGCTTATTTTCCAGGGTCCATGAGCAGTTCTTC
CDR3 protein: CASSLFSRVHEQFF

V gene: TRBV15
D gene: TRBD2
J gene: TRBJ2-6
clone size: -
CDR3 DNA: TGTGCCACCAGCAGAGTAGCGGGCAGCTCTGGGGCCAACGTCCTGACTTTC
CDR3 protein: CATSRVAGSSGANVLTF

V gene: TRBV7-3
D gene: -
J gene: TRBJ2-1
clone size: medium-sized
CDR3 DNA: TGTGCCAGCAGCCCAGGATATCTGGATGAGCAGTTCTTC
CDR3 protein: CASSPGYLDEQFF

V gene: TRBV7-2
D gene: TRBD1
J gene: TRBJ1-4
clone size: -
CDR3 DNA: TGTGCCAGCAGCCCAAGACAGGGGGCTGAAAAACTGTTTTTT
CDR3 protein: CASSPRQGAEKLFF